This is a list of T cell receptor beta chains from one sample in a study of shared clonotypes between healthy human individuals. This table comes from immunoSEQ multiplex PCR, and its TCRdb copy is limited to in-frame clones, with some not included. Among around 2,000,000 clones, roughly 95% were seen once, and the ten largest hold 1% to 1.5%. Sequenced input: naive CD8+ T cells sorted from blood. The receptors here all came from a man aged 18 to 30 in good health. CDR3s include the opening cysteine and the closing phenylalanine or tryptophan. D genes are given only for firm matches. The size field is filled for only some rows; it gives once, few, many or a size class.

CDR3 protein	CDR3 DNA	J gene	clone size	V gene	D gene
CATSSGQGFSGNTIYF	TGTGCCACCAGCAGTGGACAGGGATTCTCTGGAAACACCATATATTTT	TRBJ1-3	-	TRBV15	TRBD1
CASSLGLADYNEQFF	TGTGCCAGCAGTTTAGGACTAGCGGATTACAATGAGCAGTTCTTC	TRBJ2-1	-	TRBV27	TRBD2
CASSLSSGGANNEQFF	TGTGCCAGCAGCTTGTCTAGCGGGGGGGCAAATAATGAGCAGTTCTTC	TRBJ2-1	-	TRBV7-3	TRBD2
CASSYGGFGNEQFF	TGTGCCAGCAGTTATGGCGGGTTTGGGAATGAGCAGTTCTTC	TRBJ2-1	-	TRBV6-5	-
CASSFAYGYTF	TGTGCCAGCAGCTTCGCCTATGGCTACACCTTC	TRBJ1-2	-	TRBV7-9	-
CASSLGLAGAYEQYF	TGCGCCAGCAGCTTGGGACTAGCGGGAGCTTACGAGCAGTACTTC	TRBJ2-7	-	TRBV5-1	TRBD2
CASSWRSSYEQYF	TGTGCCAGTAGTTGGCGGAGCTCCTACGAGCAGTACTTC	TRBJ2-7	-	TRBV19	-
CASSEYGGYGKLFF	TGTGCCAGCAGTGAATATGGGGGATACGGAAAACTGTTTTTT	TRBJ1-4	once	TRBV25-1	-
CATSRGPNQPQHF	TGTGCCACCAGCAGAGGGCCCAATCAGCCCCAGCATTTT	TRBJ1-5	-	TRBV15	-
CASSPAGGTSGKTGQETQYF	TGTGCCAGCAGCCCAGCGGGGGGAACTAGCGGGAAGACAGGGCAAGAGACCCAGTACTTC	TRBJ2-5	-	TRBV7-8	TRBD2
CASSPLGGESYEQYF	TGTGCCAGCTCACCACTCGGGGGGGAATCCTACGAGCAGTACTTC	TRBJ2-7	-	TRBV18	TRBD2
CASSYYTGNYGYTF	TGTGCCAGCAGTTACTACACAGGGAACTATGGCTACACCTTC	TRBJ1-2	-	TRBV6-5	-
CASSGLGLYNEQFF	TGTGCCAGCAGTGGGTTGGGACTGTACAATGAGCAGTTCTTC	TRBJ2-1	once	TRBV6-1	-
CASSSGQGRDTQYF	TGTGCCAGCAGCTCCGGACAGGGACGGGATACGCAGTATTTT	TRBJ2-3	-	TRBV7-6	TRBD1
CASSETGSYEQYF	TGTGCCAGCAGCGAAACAGGGTCCTACGAGCAGTACTTC	TRBJ2-7	-	TRBV11-2	-
CASSANNEQFF	TGTGCCAGCAGCGCGAACAATGAGCAGTTCTTC	TRBJ2-1	once	TRBV9	-
CSVREGGLIYTF	TGCAGCGTCCGGGAAGGCGGACTGATTTACACCTTC	TRBJ1-2	-	TRBV29-1	-
CASSHQWGSGELFF	TGCGCCAGCAGCCATCAATGGGGGTCCGGGGAGCTGTTTTTT	TRBJ2-2	once	TRBV4-1	-
CASRYTGEGTEAFF	TGCGCCAGCAGATACACAGGGGAGGGGACTGAAGCTTTCTTT	TRBJ1-1	-	TRBV10-2	TRBD1
CAISGEGTWDTQYF	TGTGCCATCAGTGGAGAAGGTACTTGGGATACGCAGTATTTT	TRBJ2-3	-	TRBV10-3	-
CSVRENTGELFF	TGCAGCGTCCGGGAGAACACCGGGGAGCTGTTTTTT	TRBJ2-2	-	TRBV29-1	-
CASSRDRRPELFF	TGTGCCAGCAGCCGGGACCGCCGCCCGGAGCTGTTTTTT	TRBJ2-2	-	TRBV7-9	-
CASSDGVGSGEQYF	TGTGCCAGCAGTGACGGGGTCGGGAGCGGCGAGCAGTACTTC	TRBJ2-7	-	TRBV2	-
CASNPPGGLTEAFF	TGTGCCAGCAACCCTCCAGGGGGCCTGACTGAAGCTTTCTTT	TRBJ1-1	-	TRBV13	TRBD1
CASSLATGQGDYGYTF	TGTGCCAGCAGCTTAGCCACGGGACAGGGGGACTATGGCTACACCTTC	TRBJ1-2	-	TRBV7-9	TRBD1
CASSLGGGSGEKLFF	TGTGCCAGCAGTTTGGGAGGGGGCTCGGGTGAAAAACTGTTTTTT	TRBJ1-4	-	TRBV27	TRBD1
CASSQEFAFTGAGEKLFF	TGCGCCAGCAGCCAAGAATTCGCTTTTACAGGGGCGGGTGAAAAACTGTTTTTT	TRBJ1-4	-	TRBV4-3	TRBD1
CASSFPQLASTDTQYF	TGTGCCAGCAGTTTCCCACAACTAGCTAGCACAGATACGCAGTATTTT	TRBJ2-3	-	TRBV28	-